This record concerns one T cell receptor beta chain sequence. These data originate in a study of cytomegalovirus exposure and HLA in healthy donors. The PCR contained 60 Vbeta and 13 Jbeta primers. Repertoires were generated with immunoSEQ multiplex PCR, while TCRdb's copy carries only in-frame clones and drops some. The sample yields some 190,000 clones, 80% seen once. This CDR3 has 14 residues. Germline V gives CDR1 MNHEY, CDR2 SVGAGI. V was cut by 2 bases and J by 0 bases, with 7 bases left in between. The chain employs TRBV6-5 and TRBJ1-2; tentatively, D is TRBD1 (5 bases). The sample was PBMCs. The source of this sequence is a girl between 5 and 17 years old in good health and CMV-seropositive. CDR3 coding DNA: TGTGCCAGCAGTTACGGCAGGGCTAACTATGGCTACACCTTC. This gives the protein CASSYGRANYGYTF.